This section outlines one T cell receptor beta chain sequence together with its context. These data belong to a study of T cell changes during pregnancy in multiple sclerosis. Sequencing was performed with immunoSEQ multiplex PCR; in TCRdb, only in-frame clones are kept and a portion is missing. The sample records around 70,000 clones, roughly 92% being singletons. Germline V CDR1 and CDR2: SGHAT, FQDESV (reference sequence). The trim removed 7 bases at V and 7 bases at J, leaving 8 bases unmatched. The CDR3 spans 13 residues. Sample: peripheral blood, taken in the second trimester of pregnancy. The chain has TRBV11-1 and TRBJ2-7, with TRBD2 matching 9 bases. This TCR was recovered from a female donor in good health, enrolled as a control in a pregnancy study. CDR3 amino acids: CASKERGASEQYF. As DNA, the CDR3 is TGTGCCAGCAAGGAGCGGGGGGCCTCTGAGCAGTACTTC.